This entry concerns a single T cell receptor beta chain. Its target is not known. Treatment was busulfan-fludarabine conditioning, a marrow graft, and cyclophosphamide on days +3 and +4. This sample is drawn from a study of T cells after posttransplantation cyclophosphamide. Study observations and caveats: Recipient CMV seropositivity and CMV reactivation strongly tracked TRB clonality. Blood and skin or GI T cell repertoires showed limited TRB overlap.

The V and J ends lost 5 bases and 5 bases, in that order; junction bases with no gene match: 8. From germline, CDR1 is MNHNY and CDR2 SVGAGI (reference sequence). The CDR3 sequence is 14 residues long. TCRdb's table, derived via immunoSEQ multiplex PCR, lists solely in-frame clones and lacks some. The table shows approximately 5,100 clones, with about four fifths occurring only once. This receptor was identified in a male patient aged 45-59 years who received an allogeneic stem cell transplant from a related donor and was CMV-positive. Some T cells here may be from the graft donor. Sequenced here: PBMCs, sampled after allogeneic stem cell transplant with posttransplant cyclophosphamide. The chain couples TRBV6-6 to TRBJ1-1; 7 nucleotides match TRBD1. The CDR3 DNA is TGTGCCAGCAGTCGAAGACAGGGCGAAACTGAAGCTTTCTTT. Translating gives CASSRRQGETEAFF.